This T cell receptor (beta chain) was identified in a study of T cell repertoires in cytomegalovirus infection. Turning to the study itself: An indication of both CMV infection and matching HLA type came from public TCR beta signatures.

Details on this clonotype: Its antigen is unknown.

CDR1 SGHVT and CDR2 SQSDAQ come from the germline V gene. V was cut by 5 bases and J by 4 bases, with 14 bases left in between. The CDR3 extends over 14 amino acids. One entry per CDR3 protein results from TCRdb running MiXCR on the reads. The sample shows more than 90,000 distinct CDR3 sequences, about 9.4% of them seen only once. Study observations and caveats: There were carriers of CMV plus the relevant HLA, and cumulative public TCR beta family frequency identified them. Dominant in the ex vivo response were TCR beta clonotypes restricted by HLA-C and specific for CMV.

The chain has TRBV7-4 and TRBJ1-1, with D uncertain. Input material: PBMCs, sequenced either directly or after in vitro stimulation (not recorded which). The source is a human donor in good health (CMV status not recorded). Some clones in this sample may be carry-over from other donors' samples. Here the CDR3 reads CASSPSFSITEAFF. The CDR3 DNA sequence: TGTGCCAGCAGCCCGTCATTTTCGATCACTGAAGCTTTCTTT. The variable domain in full, with the rest retrieved from reference TRBV7-4 and TRBJ1-1, is GAGVSQSPRYKVAKRGRDVALRCDSISGHVTLYWYRQTLGQGSEVLTYSQSDAQRDKSGRPSGRFSAERPERSVSTLKIQRTEQGDSAVYLCASSPSFSITEAFFGQGTRLTVV.